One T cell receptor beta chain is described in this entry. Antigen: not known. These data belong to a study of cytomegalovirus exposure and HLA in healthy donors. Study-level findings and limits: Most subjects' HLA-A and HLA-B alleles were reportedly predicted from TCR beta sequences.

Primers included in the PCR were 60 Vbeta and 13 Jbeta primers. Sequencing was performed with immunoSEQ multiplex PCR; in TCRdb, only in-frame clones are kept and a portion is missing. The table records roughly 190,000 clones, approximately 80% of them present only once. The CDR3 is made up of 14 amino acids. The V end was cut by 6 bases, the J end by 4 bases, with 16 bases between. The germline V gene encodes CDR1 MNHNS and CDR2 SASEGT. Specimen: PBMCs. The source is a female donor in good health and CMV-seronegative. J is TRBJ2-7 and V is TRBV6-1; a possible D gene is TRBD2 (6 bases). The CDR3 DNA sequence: TGTGCCAGCAGGGGGGGAACTACCCTTTACGAGCAGTACTTC. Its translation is CASRGGTTLYEQYF.